A selection of T cell receptor beta chains follows, all from one sample in a study of OX40 agonist ivuxolimab in advanced cancers. Only in-frame clones appear in the TCRdb table, and some are missing; sequencing was by immunoSEQ multiplex PCR. The sample shows 100,000 or so clones, about 86% of them seen only once. Specimen: CD4+ or CD8+ T cells sorted from blood, collected in a trial of the OX40 agonist ivuxolimab. The source is an adult with an advanced solid tumor such as melanoma, head and neck, liver or kidney cancer. The CDR3 runs from the conserved cysteine through the conserved F or W.

J gene	V gene	CDR3 protein
TRBJ1-4	TRBV25-1	CASLQTGVGEKLFF
TRBJ1-1	TRBV4-1	CASSHHHGEAFF
TRBJ2-7	TRBV11-2	CASSPLRTGTYEQYF
TRBJ1-1	TRBV4-3	CASSTRQGAGTEAFF
TRBJ1-4	TRBV6-5	CASSYYPEKLFF
TRBJ1-4	TRBV6-6	CASSSNEQAKLFF
TRBJ2-4	TRBV7-2	CASSPSGRGNKAAKNIQYF
TRBJ2-5	TRBV4-2	CASSYRDRATEETQYF
TRBJ2-1	TRBV7-8	CASSLAASGGNNEQFF
TRBJ2-1	TRBV27	CASKEWREGPYGEQFF
TRBJ2-7	TRBV6-5	CASTPTGAISGEQYF
TRBJ2-5	TRBV29-1	CSVDVEETQYF
TRBJ1-3	TRBV30	CAWSAQGPPGNTIYF
TRBJ1-6	TRBV4-1	CASSQEGRGLGSPLHF
NA	TRBV27	CASSLTGRGSYEQYF
TRBJ2-7	TRBV13	CASSPSPKRVSGEQYF
TRBJ2-1	TRBV15	CATSRAPLAGECDEQFF
TRBJ2-1	TRBV9	CASSLTGGNEQFF
TRBJ2-1	TRBV5-1	CASSLILAGGNNEQFF
TRBJ1-1	TRBV19	CASTSTGGTEAFF
TRBJ1-6	TRBV5-1	CASSSGRGAGSPLHF
TRBJ1-1	TRBV29-1	CSVDRGRDTEAFF
TRBJ1-1	TRBV6-5	CASRSTANTEAFF
TRBJ1-5	TRBV7-5	CARSWAGYRHF
TRBJ2-1	TRBV7-2	CASSLNPGQGKLHEQFF
TRBJ2-3	TRBV30	CAWSVGTGTTDTQYF
TRBJ2-1	TRBV9	CASSPSLGTFYNEQFF
TRBJ2-3	TRBV2	CASSLARGLESDTQYF